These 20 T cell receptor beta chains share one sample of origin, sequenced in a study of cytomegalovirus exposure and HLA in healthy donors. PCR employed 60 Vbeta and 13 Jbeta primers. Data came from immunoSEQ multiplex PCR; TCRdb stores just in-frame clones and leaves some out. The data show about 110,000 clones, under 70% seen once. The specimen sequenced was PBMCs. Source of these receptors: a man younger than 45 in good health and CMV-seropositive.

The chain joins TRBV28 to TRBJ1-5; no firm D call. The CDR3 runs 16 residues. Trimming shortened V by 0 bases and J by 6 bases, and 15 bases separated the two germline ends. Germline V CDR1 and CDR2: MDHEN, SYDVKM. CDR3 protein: CASSLWQQVRPQPQHF. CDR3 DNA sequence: TGTGCCAGCAGTTTATGGCAGCAGGTTCGCCCTCAGCCCCAGCATTTT.

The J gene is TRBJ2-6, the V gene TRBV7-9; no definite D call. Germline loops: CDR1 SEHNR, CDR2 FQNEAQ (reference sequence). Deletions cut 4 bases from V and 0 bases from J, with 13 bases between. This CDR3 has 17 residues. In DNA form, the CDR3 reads TGTGCCAGCAGCTCAACCATCAGAAACTCTGGGGCCAACGTCCTGACTTTC. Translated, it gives CASSSTIRNSGANVLTF. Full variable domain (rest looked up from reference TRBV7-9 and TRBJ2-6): DTGVSQNPRHKITKRGQNVTFRCDPISEHNRLYWYRQTLGQGPEFLTYFQNEAQLEKSRLLSDRFSAERPKGSFSTLEIQRTEQGDSAMYLCASSSTIRNSGANVLTFGAGSRLTVL.

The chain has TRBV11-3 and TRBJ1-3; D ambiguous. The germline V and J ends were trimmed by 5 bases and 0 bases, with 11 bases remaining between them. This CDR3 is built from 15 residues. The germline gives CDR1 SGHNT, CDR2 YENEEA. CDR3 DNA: TGTGCCAGCAGCCCGACAAGATTCTCTGGAAACACCATATATTTT. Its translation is CASSPTRFSGNTIYF.

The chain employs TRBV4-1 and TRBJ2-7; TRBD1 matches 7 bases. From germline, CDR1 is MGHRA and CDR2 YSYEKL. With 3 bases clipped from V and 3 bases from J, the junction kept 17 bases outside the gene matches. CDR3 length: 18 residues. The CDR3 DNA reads TGCGCCAGCAGCCATCCTGGGGTAGGGGGCGGCCAAGGCTACGAGCAGTACTTC. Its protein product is CASSHPGVGGGQGYEQYF.

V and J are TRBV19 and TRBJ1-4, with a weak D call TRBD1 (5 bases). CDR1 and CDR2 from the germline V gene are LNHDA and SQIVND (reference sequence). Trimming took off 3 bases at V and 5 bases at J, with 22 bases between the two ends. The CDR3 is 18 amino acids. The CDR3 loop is CASSIRVWRTTLNEKLFF. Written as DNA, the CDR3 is TGTGCCAGTAGTATCAGGGTGTGGCGTACCACCCTAAATGAAAAACTGTTTTTT.

The DNA of the CDR3 is TGTGCCAGTAGTATAAGTGGGGGGGCCTCCAGGGAGCTGTTTTTT. Amino acid sequence: CASSISGGASRELFF. V gene TRBV19 combines with J gene TRBJ2-2, with D maybe TRBD2 (7 bases). Between the trimmed V and J ends, which lost 2 bases and 9 bases, there was a span of 16 bases. CDR1 LNHDA and CDR2 SQIVND come from the germline V gene (reference sequence). CDR3 size: 15 residues. Full variable domain (missing parts from reference TRBV19 and TRBJ2-2): DGGITQSPKYLFRKEGQNVTLSCEQNLNHDAMYWYRQDPGQGLRLIYYSQIVNDFQKGDIAEGYSVSREKKESFPLTVTSAQKNPTAFYLCASSISGGASRELFFGEGSRLTVL.

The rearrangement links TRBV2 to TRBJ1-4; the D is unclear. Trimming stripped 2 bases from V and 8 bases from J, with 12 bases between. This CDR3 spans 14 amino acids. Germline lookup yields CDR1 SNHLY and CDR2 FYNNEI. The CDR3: CASSERQKWEKLFF. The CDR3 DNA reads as TGTGCCAGCAGTGAACGTCAGAAATGGGAAAAACTGTTTTTT.

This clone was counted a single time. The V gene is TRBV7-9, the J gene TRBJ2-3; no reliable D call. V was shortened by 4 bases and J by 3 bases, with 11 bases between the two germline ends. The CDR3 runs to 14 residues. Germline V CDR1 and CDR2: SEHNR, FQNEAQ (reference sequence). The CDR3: CASSSPQETDTQYF. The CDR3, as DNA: TGTGCCAGCAGCTCGCCCCAGGAAACAGATACGCAGTATTTT.

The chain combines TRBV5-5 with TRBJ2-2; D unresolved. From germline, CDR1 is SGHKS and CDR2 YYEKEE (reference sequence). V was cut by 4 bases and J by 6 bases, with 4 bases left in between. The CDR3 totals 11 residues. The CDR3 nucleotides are TGTGCCAGCAGCGGAGCCGGGGAGCTGTTTTTT. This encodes CASSGAGELFF.

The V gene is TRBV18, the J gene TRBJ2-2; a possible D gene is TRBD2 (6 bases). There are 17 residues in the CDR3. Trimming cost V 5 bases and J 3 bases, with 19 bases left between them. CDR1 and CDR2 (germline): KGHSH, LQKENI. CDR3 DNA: TGTGCCAGCTCAGTTGTGACGCTGGGCGGGGACACCGGGGAGCTGTTTTTT. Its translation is CASSVVTLGGDTGELFF.

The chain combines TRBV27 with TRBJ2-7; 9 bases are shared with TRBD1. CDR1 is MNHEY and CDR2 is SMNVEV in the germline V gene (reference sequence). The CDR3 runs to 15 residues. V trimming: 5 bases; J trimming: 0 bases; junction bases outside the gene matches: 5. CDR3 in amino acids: CASSATGQGSYEQYV. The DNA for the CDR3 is TGTGCCAGCAGTGCTACGGGACAGGGCTCCTACGAGCAGTACGTC.

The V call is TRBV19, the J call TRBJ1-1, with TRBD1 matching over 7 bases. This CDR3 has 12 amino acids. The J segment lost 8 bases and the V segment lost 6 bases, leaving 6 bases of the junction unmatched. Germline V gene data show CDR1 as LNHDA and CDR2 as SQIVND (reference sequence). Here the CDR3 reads CASSLRDREAFF. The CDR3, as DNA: TGTGCCAGTAGCCTAAGGGACAGAGAAGCTTTCTTT.

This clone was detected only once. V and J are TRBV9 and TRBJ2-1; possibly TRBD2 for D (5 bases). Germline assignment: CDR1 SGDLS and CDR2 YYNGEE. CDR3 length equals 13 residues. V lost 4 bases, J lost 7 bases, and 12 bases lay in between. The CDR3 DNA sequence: TGTGCCAGCAGCACCTCCCCGGGGAATGAGCAGTTCTTC. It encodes CASSTSPGNEQFF.

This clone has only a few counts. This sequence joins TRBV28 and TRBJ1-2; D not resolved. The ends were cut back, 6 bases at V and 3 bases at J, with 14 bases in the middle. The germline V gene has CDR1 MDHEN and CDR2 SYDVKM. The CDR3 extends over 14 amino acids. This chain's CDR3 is CASSLFLEDYGYTF. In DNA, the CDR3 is TGTGCCAGCAGCCTCTTCCTAGAGGACTATGGCTACACCTTC.

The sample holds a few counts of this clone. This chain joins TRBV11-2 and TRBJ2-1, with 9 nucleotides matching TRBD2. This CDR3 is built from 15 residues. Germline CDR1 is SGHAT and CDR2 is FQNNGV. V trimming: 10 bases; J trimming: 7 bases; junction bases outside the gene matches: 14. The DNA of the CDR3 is TGTGCCACGGAGGAGGGCGGGAGGGCGGGAAATGAGCAGTTCTTC. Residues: CATEEGGRAGNEQFF.

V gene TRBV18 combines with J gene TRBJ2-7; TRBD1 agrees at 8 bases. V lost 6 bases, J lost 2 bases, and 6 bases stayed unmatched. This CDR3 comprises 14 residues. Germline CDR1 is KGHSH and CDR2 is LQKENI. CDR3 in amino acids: CASSSGGQAYEQYF. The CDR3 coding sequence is TGTGCCAGCTCCTCAGGGGGACAGGCCTACGAGCAGTACTTC.

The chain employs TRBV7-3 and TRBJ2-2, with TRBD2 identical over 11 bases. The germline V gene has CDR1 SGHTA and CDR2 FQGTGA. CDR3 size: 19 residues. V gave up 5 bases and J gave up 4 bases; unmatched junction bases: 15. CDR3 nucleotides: TGTGCCAGCAGCCCAATATACACTAGCGGGAGATTTAGCACCGGGGAGCTGTTTTTT. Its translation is CASSPIYTSGRFSTGELFF. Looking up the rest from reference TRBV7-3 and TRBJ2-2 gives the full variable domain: GAGVSQTPSNKVTEKGKYVELRCDPISGHTALYWYRQSLGQGPEFLIYFQGTGAADDSGLPNDRFFAVRPEGSVSTLKIQRTERGDSAVYLCASSPIYTSGRFSTGELFFGEGSRLTVL.

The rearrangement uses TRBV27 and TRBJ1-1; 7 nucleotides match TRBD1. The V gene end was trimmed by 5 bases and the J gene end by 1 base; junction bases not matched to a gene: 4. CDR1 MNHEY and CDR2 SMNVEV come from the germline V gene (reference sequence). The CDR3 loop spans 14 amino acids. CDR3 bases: TGTGCCAGCAGTCCTAGGACAGGGAACACTGAAGCTTTCTTT. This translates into CASSPRTGNTEAFF.

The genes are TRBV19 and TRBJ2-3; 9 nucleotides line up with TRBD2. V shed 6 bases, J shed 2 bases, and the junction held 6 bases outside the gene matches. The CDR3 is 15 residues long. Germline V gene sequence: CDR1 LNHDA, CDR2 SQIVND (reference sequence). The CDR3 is CASRATSGFTDTQYF. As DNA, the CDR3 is TGTGCCAGTAGGGCGACTAGCGGCTTCACAGATACGCAGTATTTT.

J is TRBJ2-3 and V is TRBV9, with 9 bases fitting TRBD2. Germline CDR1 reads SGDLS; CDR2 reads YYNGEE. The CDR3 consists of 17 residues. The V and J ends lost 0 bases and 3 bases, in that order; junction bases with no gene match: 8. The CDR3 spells CASSVDPGLAWTDTQYF. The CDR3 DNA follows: TGTGCCAGCAGCGTAGATCCCGGACTAGCGTGGACAGATACGCAGTATTTT.